The 17 T cell receptor beta chains given below trace back to one sample, sequenced in a study of regulatory T cells in long-lasting Graves disease. With iRepertoire HTBI primers and Arm-PCR of CDR3 regions, TCR beta libraries were built. From the multiplex PCR reads, TCRdb called clonotypes with MiXCR, one entry per CDR3 protein. The sample lists about 400,000 distinct CDR3 sequences, about 20% seen once, with 20% in the top ten. Time point denoted: persistent/refractory GD, antithyroid drugs over 5 years with positive TRAb. Making the TCR library involved RNA that had been extracted from PBMCs. Material: peripheral blood mononuclear cells (PBMCs), obtained when the disease was refractory, from a patient treated with antithyroid drugs. The source is a female donor with Graves disease.

CDR3 residues: CSAPRLAGRTDTQYF. For the CDR3, the DNA is TGCAGTGCCCCCCGACTAGCGGGGCGCACAGATACGCAGTATTTT. V gene TRBV20-1 combines with J gene TRBJ2-3; 11 bases match TRBD2. This CDR3 comprises 15 residues. J was trimmed by 1 base and V by 6 bases; bases with no gene match: 6. The V gene's germline CDR1 is DFQATT and CDR2 SNEGSKA (reference sequence).

This clonotype was counted ten times or more. The chain uses TRBV10-2 and TRBJ1-2, with TRBD1 identical over 12 bases. The V gene's germline CDR1 is WSHSY and CDR2 SAAADI. CDR3 length equals 15 residues. V was clipped by 5 bases and J by 6 bases; unmatched bases: 7. In DNA form, the CDR3 reads TGCGCCAGCAGTCCGGGACAGGGGGCGGTGGATGGCTACACCTTC. It codes for CASSPGQGAVDGYTF.

On this clonotype: One junction end does not reproduce the germline sequence, and a read error may be involved. The chain carries TRBV15 and TRBJ2-5; a possible D gene is TRBD2 (6 bases). The CDR3 extends over 15 amino acids. In germline, CDR1 is LNHNV, CDR2 YYDKDF (reference sequence). The CDR3 protein is CATGRDSGGSETQYF. DNA of the CDR3: TGTGCCACCGGCAGAGATTCAGGAGGGTCCGAGACCCAGTACTTC.

Details on this clonotype: A read error may account for a junction end that differs from germline. The rearrangement uses TRBV7-9 and TRBJ1-2; D gene ambiguous. This CDR3 has 14 amino acids. Germline loops: CDR1 SEHNR, CDR2 FQNEAQ (reference sequence). The CDR3 DNA is TGTACCAGCAGCTTAGATCGGGCTAACTATGGCTACACCTTC. Its protein product is CTSSLDRANYGYTF.

This clonotype was seen a few times. V is TRBV28 and J is TRBJ2-3; D not resolved. The length of the CDR3 is 13 residues. Trimming stripped 6 bases from V and 6 bases from J, with 13 bases between. Germline V CDR1 and CDR2: MDHEN, SYDVKM. CDR3 coding DNA: TGTGCCAGCAGCCCCGGCGTTTTGGATACGCAGTATTTT. It is translated as CASSPGVLDTQYF.

The gene calls are TRBV5-8 and TRBJ2-7, with no clear D. This CDR3 contains 13 residues. In germline, CDR1 is SGHTS, CDR2 YDEGEE. The V end was cut by 0 bases, the J end by 6 bases, with 10 bases between. CDR3 in DNA: TGTGCCAGCAGCTTGGAAATAACCATCGAGCAGTACTTC. Its translation: CASSLEITIEQYF.

In this sample, this clonotype turned up many times. The chain is built from TRBV28 and TRBJ1-2; tentatively, D is TRBD1 (5 bases). Germline lookup yields CDR1 MDHEN and CDR2 SYDVKM. Trimming pared 6 bases from V and 5 bases from J, leaving 16 bases between. This CDR3 is 14 amino acids long. This CDR3 reads CASRQPGRAYGYTF. CDR3 DNA: TGTGCCAGCAGACAACCGGGACGGGCGTATGGCTACACCTTC.

This rearrangement joins TRBV7-9 to TRBJ2-7; D is uncertain. V gave up 8 bases and J gave up 3 bases, with 14 bases separating them. Germline values: CDR1 SEHNR, CDR2 FQNEAQ (reference sequence). This CDR3 is built from 13 residues. CDR3: CASVPEKGYEQYF. For the CDR3, the DNA is TGTGCCAGCGTGCCGGAGAAGGGCTACGAGCAGTACTTC.

With respect to this clonotype: Because it lacks the conserved phenylalanine or tryptophan at the end, this CDR3 is likely a read error. This chain joins TRBV28 and TRBJ2-7; no clear D gene. The V and J ends lost 5 bases and 0 bases respectively, with 2 bases between them. The CDR3 is 11 residues long. In germline, CDR1 is MDHEN, CDR2 SYDVKM. The CDR3 coding sequence is TGTGCCAGCAGTGGCTCCTACGAGCAGTACTCC. It encodes CASSGSYEQYS.

This clonotype was picked up a small number of times. The CDR3 loop reads CASSPTGPTDTQYF. The CDR3 DNA reads as TGTGCCAGCAGTCCCACCGGGCCCACAGATACGCAGTATTTT. The chain combines TRBV28 with TRBJ2-3; no clear D. V was trimmed by 5 bases and J by 2 bases, leaving 11 bases between them. The CDR3 extends over 14 amino acids. CDR1 and CDR2 (germline): MDHEN, SYDVKM.

There are many counts of this clonotype. The V and J genes are TRBV7-2 and TRBJ2-5; no clear D gene. The CDR3 consists of 14 residues. V was cut by 3 bases and J by 0 bases, with 8 bases left in between. Germline V gene sequence: CDR1 SGHTA, CDR2 FQGNSA. CDR3 bases: TGTGCCAGCAGCTTCGGGCGGCACCAAGAGACCCAGTACTTC. This encodes CASSFGRHQETQYF.

This clonotype was seen only a few times. This rearrangement joins TRBV9 to TRBJ1-2; D is undetermined. In germline, CDR1 is SGDLS, CDR2 YYNGEE. The CDR3 totals 14 residues. V lost 2 bases and J 4 bases, leaving 12 bases between the germline ends. CDR3 residues: CASSVDGSRYGYTF. The CDR3, as DNA: TGTGCCAGCAGCGTCGATGGCAGCCGCTATGGCTACACCTTC.

The table lists this clonotype with many counts. J is TRBJ2-7 and V is TRBV12-3 or TRBV12-4; TRBD2 might be the D (6 bases). The CDR3 has 20 residues. V shed 5 bases and J shed 0 bases, with 29 bases lying between them. The CDR3 coding sequence is TGTGCCAGCAGTCGCCTCCCGATGGGGATTGGGGCGGGGAGCTCCTACGAGCAGTACTTC. This translates into CASSRLPMGIGAGSSYEQYF.

This clonotype was counted many times. The CDR3 DNA reads TGTGCCAGCAGCCAAACAGAGACCTACGAGCAGTACTTC. Amino acids: CASSQTETYEQYF. The J gene is TRBJ2-7, the V gene TRBV27; D not certain. V lost 6 bases and J lost 2, with 11 bases in between. CDR1 is MNHEY and CDR2 is SMNVEV in the germline V gene (reference sequence). CDR3 length: 13 residues.

This clonotype turned up a few times. The chain links TRBV7-3 to TRBJ2-5, with 8 bases identical to TRBD1. There are 16 residues in the CDR3. The germline CDR1 and CDR2 sequences are SGHTA and FQGTGA. V was clipped by 5 bases and J by 4 bases; unmatched bases: 12. This CDR3 is CASSPTGGPRPETQYF. DNA of the CDR3: TGTGCCAGCAGCCCAACAGGGGGTCCCCGGCCAGAGACCCAGTACTTC.

V and J are TRBV27 and TRBJ1-1; perhaps TRBD1 as D (5 bases). Germline V gives CDR1 MNHEY, CDR2 SMNVEV (reference sequence). The CDR3 has 14 amino acids. Trimming removed 6 bases at V and 4 bases at J, with 15 bases between. In DNA, the CDR3 is TGTGCCAGCAGACGGACCGGGGGGGTCACTGAAGCTTTCTTT. As protein: CASRRTGGVTEAFF.

This chain links TRBV2 with TRBJ2-5; D call uncertain. The germline V gene encodes CDR1 SNHLY and CDR2 FYNNEI. This CDR3 spans 15 amino acids. V was trimmed by 5 bases and J by 6 bases, leaving 19 bases between them. Here the CDR3 DNA reads TGTGCCAGCAGTTATCGGCCTATTAGTACGCAGACCCAGTACTTC. Encoded protein: CASSYRPISTQTQYF.